The next 27 T cell receptor beta chains were all read from a single sample in a study of cytomegalovirus exposure and HLA in healthy donors. Use of 60 Vbeta and 13 Jbeta primers characterized the PCR. Repertoires were generated with immunoSEQ multiplex PCR, while TCRdb's copy carries only in-frame clones and drops some. The data contain about 80,000 clones, roughly three quarters of them singletons. Sequenced: PBMCs. These receptors all stem from a woman aged 45-60 years in good health and CMV-seropositive.

The rearrangement links TRBV7-8 to TRBJ2-5; TRBD2 matches 10 bases. CDR3 length: 14 amino acids. Germline V gene data show CDR1 as SGHVS and CDR2 as FQNEAQ. The V and J ends lost 5 bases and 4 bases, in that order; junction bases with no gene match: 4. The CDR3 sequence is CASSIIAGGETQYF. The CDR3 region has the DNA TGTGCCAGCAGCATCATAGCGGGGGGAGAGACCCAGTACTTC.

This clone was recorded once. V usage is TRBV11-3 and J usage is TRBJ2-3; possible D gene TRBD2, 5 bases. Looked up from germline, CDR1 is SGHNT and CDR2 is YENEEA. V lost 5 bases, J lost 0 bases, and 18 bases lay in between. The CDR3 extends over 17 amino acids. CDR3 residues: CASSPLRSGNSTDTQYF. The CDR3 region has the DNA TGTGCCAGCAGCCCCCTCCGGTCGGGGAATAGCACAGATACGCAGTATTTT.

The chain carries TRBV5-1 and TRBJ1-2, with TRBD1 matching 8 bases. Germline V gives CDR1 SGHRS, CDR2 YFSETQ. J was trimmed by 0 bases and V by 8 bases; bases with no gene match: 6. The CDR3 spans 14 residues. The CDR3 reads CASSRDRPNYGYTF. The CDR3 nucleotides are TGCGCCAGTAGCAGGGACAGGCCTAACTATGGCTACACCTTC. The full variable domain, rest sourced from reference TRBV5-1 and TRBJ1-2, is KAGVTQTPRYLIKTRGQQVTLSCSPISGHRSVSWYQQTPGQGLQFLFEYFSETQRNKGNFPGRFSGRQFSNSRSEMNVSTLELGDSALYLCASSRDRPNYGYTFGSGTRLTVV.

The chain has TRBV7-9 and TRBJ1-1; D is perhaps TRBD1 (6 bases). V was cut by 5 bases and J by 3 bases, with 13 bases left in between. The V gene's germline CDR1 is SEHNR and CDR2 FQNEAQ (reference sequence). CDR3 length equals 14 residues. The CDR3 protein is CASSTGFRDTEAFF. The CDR3 coding sequence is TGTGCCAGCAGCACAGGGTTTCGGGACACTGAAGCTTTCTTT.

The chain joins TRBV7-6 to TRBJ1-6; TRBD1 is a possible D gene (5 bases). V was cut by 5 bases and J by 6 bases, with 14 bases left in between. The germline V gene has CDR1 SGHVS and CDR2 FNYEAQ. CDR3 size: 15 residues. In nucleotides, the CDR3 is TGTGCCAGCAGCCCATCCGGGGGTATTAATTCACCCCTCCACTTT. Amino acid sequence: CASSPSGGINSPLHF.

The CDR3 DNA reads TGTGCCAGCAGAGCCACAGGGGCCTCTGGAAACACCATATATTTT. Protein product: CASRATGASGNTIYF. The chain joins TRBV6-5 to TRBJ1-3, with 7 bases that match TRBD1. The CDR3 contains 15 residues. The V and J ends lost 6 bases and 0 bases, in that order; junction bases with no gene match: 5. Germline V gene data show CDR1 as MNHEY and CDR2 as SVGAGI.

The genes are TRBV2 and TRBJ1-2, with D hard to call. Trimming stripped 2 bases from V and 5 bases from J, with 9 bases between. The germline V gene has CDR1 SNHLY and CDR2 FYNNEI. The CDR3 runs to 13 residues. The CDR3 DNA reads TGTGCCAGCAGTGAACTAGGTGTTTATGGCTACACCTTC. Encoded protein: CASSELGVYGYTF.

This clone turned up a few times. The chain links TRBV9 to TRBJ2-1; TRBD2 matches at 9 bases. The V gene's germline CDR1 is SGDLS and CDR2 YYNGEE. CDR3 length: 17 amino acids. Unmatched junction bases numbered 16, after V lost 4 bases and J lost 8 bases. CDR3 DNA sequence: TGTGCCAGCAGCCTCCTTTTTATAGCGGGAGTGGGAGATGAGCAGTTCTTC. Translating it yields CASSLLFIAGVGDEQFF.

The V gene is TRBV9, the J gene TRBJ2-2; the match to TRBD2 covers 8 bases. Per germline, CDR1 SGDLS and CDR2 YYNGEE. V lost 4 bases to trimming and J lost 3 bases; unmatched junction nucleotides: 5. The CDR3 has 15 amino acids. CDR3 nucleotide sequence: TGTGCCAGCAGCCTCGGGAGGGACTACACCGGGGAGCTGTTTTTT. As protein: CASSLGRDYTGELFF. Variable domain in full (rest from reference TRBV9 and TRBJ2-2): DSGVTQTPKHLITATGQRVTLRCSPRSGDLSVYWYQQSLDQGLQFLIQYYNGEERAKGNILERFSAQQFPDLHSELNLSSLELGDSALYFCASSLGRDYTGELFFGEGSRLTVL.

This chain uses TRBV6-5 with TRBJ2-7, with a possible D match to TRBD1 (5 bases). The CDR3 loop spans 11 amino acids. With 5 bases removed from V and 3 bases from J, the gap between germline ends came to 5 bases. The germline gives CDR1 MNHEY, CDR2 SVGAGI. The CDR3 loop reads CASSDSYEQYV. In DNA form, the CDR3 reads TGTGCCAGCAGTGACAGCTACGAGCAGTACGTC.

The rearrangement uses TRBV18 and TRBJ2-3, with D unresolved. The germline V gene encodes CDR1 KGHSH and CDR2 LQKENI. The CDR3 loop spans 13 amino acids. Trimming took 2 bases from V and 3 from J, leaving 6 bases between them. Here the CDR3 reads CASSPRTTDTQYF. The CDR3 nucleotides read TGTGCCAGCTCACCAAGAACAACAGATACGCAGTATTTT.

The chain employs TRBV11-3 and TRBJ1-1, with TRBD1 identical over 7 bases. The germline V gene encodes CDR1 SGHNT and CDR2 YENEEA. The CDR3 length is 16 residues. Trimming cost V 3 bases and J 3 bases; bases outside gene matches: 10. CDR3 in DNA: TGTGCCAGCAGCTTGGGCTTGACAGGGCGCTACACTGAAGCTTTCTTT. This sequence encodes CASSLGLTGRYTEAFF.

This clone has just a few counts. The chain uses TRBV10-2 and TRBJ2-7; 8 nucleotides agree with TRBD1. Germline V gene data show CDR1 as WSHSY and CDR2 as SAAADI. The CDR3 is 13 residues long. J gave up 5 bases and V 6 bases, and 6 bases lay outside the gene matches. Here the CDR3 reads CASRSGQGNEQYV. CDR3 DNA sequence: TGCGCCAGCAGATCCGGACAGGGTAACGAGCAGTACGTC.

The chain is built from TRBV5-4 and TRBJ2-2; 10 positions agree with TRBD1. The ends lost 0 bases at V and 7 bases at J; junction bases unmatched: 6. Per the germline V gene, CDR1 is SGHNT and CDR2 is YYREEE (reference sequence). This CDR3 has 16 residues. The CDR3: CASSLETGGIIGELFF. The CDR3 DNA follows: TGTGCCAGCAGCTTGGAGACAGGGGGCATCATCGGGGAGCTGTTTTTT.

V gene TRBV10-3 combines with J gene TRBJ2-3; tentatively, D is TRBD2 (6 bases). V was pared by 4 bases and J by 3 bases, with 8 bases between. The CDR3 length is 13 residues. Germline lookup yields CDR1 ENHRY and CDR2 SYGVKD. CDR3 sequence: CAISVGGTDTQYF. DNA for the CDR3: TGTGCCATCAGTGTGGGGGGTACAGATACGCAGTATTTT.

This rearrangement joins TRBV7-2 to TRBJ2-3; possibly TRBD2 for D (7 bases). Germline-derived CDR1 and CDR2 are SGHTA and FQGNSA. The CDR3 extends over 14 amino acids. V was cut by 5 bases and J by 6 bases, with 15 bases left in between. CDR3 sequence: CASSPLARGDTQYF. The CDR3 nucleotides read TGTGCCAGCAGCCCACTAGCGAGGGGGGATACGCAGTATTTT.

Comments on this clone: Its ends do not fully match the called genes, so a read error is possible. The rearrangement links TRBV7-9 to TRBJ1-3; D remains ambiguous. CDR1 is SEHNR and CDR2 is FQNEAQ in the germline V gene (reference sequence). There are 16 residues in the CDR3. For the CDR3, the DNA is TGTTCCAGCAGCTTATGGAGGGCATCCTCTGGAAACACCATATATTTT. Its protein is CSSSLWRASSGNTIYF.

The J gene is TRBJ2-2, the V gene TRBV19; D uncertain. The V and J ends lost 7 bases and 4 bases respectively, with 10 bases between them. Per the germline V gene, CDR1 is LNHDA and CDR2 is SQIVND (reference sequence). The CDR3 covers 13 residues. Here the CDR3 reads CASISDSTGELFF. CDR3 nucleotides: TGTGCCAGTATATCAGATTCCACCGGGGAGCTGTTTTTT. The full variable domain, in which reference TRBV19 and TRBJ2-2 provide the parts outside the CDR3, is DGGITQSPKYLFRKEGQNVTLSCEQNLNHDAMYWYRQDPGQGLRLIYYSQIVNDFQKGDIAEGYSVSREKKESFPLTVTSAQKNPTAFYLCASISDSTGELFFGEGSRLTVL.

The chain combines TRBV4-2 with TRBJ2-1; 11 bases are a match to TRBD1. The CDR3 spans 16 residues. Unmatched junction bases numbered 5, after V lost 0 bases and J lost 7 bases. CDR1 is LGHNA, CDR2 YNFKEQ, per germline. Here the CDR3 DNA reads TGTGCCAGCAGCCAAGAAGGGGACAGGGGGAAAAATGAGCAGTTCTTC. Residues: CASSQEGDRGKNEQFF.

The chain joins TRBV5-5 to TRBJ1-2; 7 bases are shared with TRBD1. The CDR3 runs to 14 residues. The V segment lost 1 base and the J segment 8 bases; nucleotides outside the gene matches: 8. CDR1 is SGHKS, CDR2 YYEKEE, per germline (reference sequence). Written as DNA, the CDR3 is TGTGCCAGCAGCTTGCCGACAGGGCGGGAAGGCTACACCTTC. Translation: CASSLPTGREGYTF.

The genes are TRBV5-4 and TRBJ1-2; D not resolved. V was shortened by 4 bases and J by 2 bases, with 15 bases between the two germline ends. The germline gives CDR1 SGHNT, CDR2 YYREEE (reference sequence). This CDR3 comprises 15 residues. The DNA of the CDR3 is TGTGCCAGCAGCACCCCGATACACCAAAACTATGGCTACACCTTC. Amino acids: CASSTPIHQNYGYTF.

This CDR3 reads CASSLALRGPRGTQYF. The CDR3 region has the DNA TGTGCCAGCAGCTTGGCCCTCAGGGGGCCTCGGGGTACGCAGTATTTT. The rearrangement links TRBV5-5 to TRBJ2-3, with 8 bases aligning to TRBD1. The CDR3 extends over 16 amino acids. Germline assignment: CDR1 SGHKS and CDR2 YYEKEE (reference sequence). The V segment lost 0 bases and the J segment 8 bases; nucleotides outside the gene matches: 11.

The rearrangement links TRBV9 to TRBJ2-2; D not certain. The germline gives CDR1 SGDLS, CDR2 YYNGEE. CDR3 length: 15 residues. Trimming took 3 bases from V and 4 from J, leaving 13 bases between them. The CDR3 loop reads CASSGEERRTGELFF. The CDR3 region has the DNA TGTGCCAGCAGCGGCGAGGAGCGTCGCACCGGGGAGCTGTTTTTT. Full variable domain (rest looked up from reference TRBV9 and TRBJ2-2): DSGVTQTPKHLITATGQRVTLRCSPRSGDLSVYWYQQSLDQGLQFLIQYYNGEERAKGNILERFSAQQFPDLHSELNLSSLELGDSALYFCASSGEERRTGELFFGEGSRLTVL.

CDR3: CASSYDRAGGYTF. In DNA, the CDR3 is TGTGCCAGCAGTTATGATAGGGCGGGGGGCTACACCTTC. The chain has TRBV6-6 and TRBJ1-2, with D unclear. Germline V gives CDR1 MNHNY, CDR2 SVGAGI (reference sequence). The CDR3 length is 13 residues. Trimming left V 3 bases short and J 8 bases short, with 13 bases between.

The J gene is TRBJ1-2, the V gene TRBV6-5, with 9 positions matching TRBD1. Germline V gene data show CDR1 as MNHEY and CDR2 as SVGAGI. V gave up 7 bases and J gave up 6 bases; unmatched junction bases: 9. This CDR3 is built from 14 residues. In nucleotides, the CDR3 is TGTGCCAGCACCCAGACAGGGGGTGGGGATGGCTACACCTTC. This codes for CASTQTGGGDGYTF.

This sequence joins TRBV7-9 and TRBJ2-7; 7 bases are shared with TRBD2. Germline V CDR1 and CDR2: SEHNR, FQNEAQ (reference sequence). This CDR3 is built from 14 residues. The CDR3 loop reads CSSSTSESSYEQYV. The CDR3 nucleotides are TGTTCCAGCAGTACTAGCGAAAGCTCCTACGAGCAGTACGTC.

This clone was seen a handful of times. This chain links TRBV4-1 with TRBJ1-2; 8 nucleotides match TRBD1. The CDR3 extends over 14 amino acids. V shed 3 bases, J shed 8 bases, and the junction held 8 bases outside the gene matches. CDR1 and CDR2 from the germline V gene are MGHRA and YSYEKL. The CDR3 bases are TGCGCCAGCAGCCACTCAACAGGGACAGGAGGCTACACCTTC. It is translated as CASSHSTGTGGYTF.